Each of the 20 T cell receptor beta chains below was sequenced from the same sample in a study of T cell repertoires in cytomegalovirus infection. TCRdb reprocessed the reads via MiXCR and lists one record per CDR3 protein. The table lists about 340,000 distinct CDR3 sequences, about 29% of them singletons. No cognate antigen is known for these TCRs. The source was cultured PBMCs, collected from culture after CMV antigen stimulation. Receptors were obtained from a human donor in good health (CMV status not recorded). Some clones in this sample may be carry-over from other donors' samples.

This clonotype was counted a few times. V gene TRBV6-6 combines with J gene TRBJ1-6; a weak D match, TRBD1 (6 bases). Germline CDR1 is MNHNY and CDR2 is SVGAGI (reference sequence). The CDR3 consists of 15 residues. The ends were cut back, 0 bases at V and 8 bases at J, with 11 bases in the middle. CDR3 coding DNA: TGTGCCAGCAGTTACTCTGGGGGGCTGGATTCACCCCTCCACTTT. It yields the protein CASSYSGGLDSPLHF.

The chain recombines TRBV19 with TRBJ1-6; 7 positions match TRBD1. The germline gives CDR1 LNHDA, CDR2 SQIVND (reference sequence). V lost 4 bases, J lost 10 bases, and 10 bases stayed unmatched. The CDR3 spans 15 residues. The CDR3 sequence is CASSKTTGTVSPLHF. CDR3 DNA: TGTGCCAGTAGTAAGACGACAGGGACTGTGTCACCCCTCCACTTT.

A few counts support this clonotype. The CDR3 reads CASSRYNRLAGVSSYNEQFF. CDR3 sequence (DNA): TGTGCCAGCAGCAGGTACAACCGACTAGCGGGGGTCAGCTCCTACAATGAGCAGTTCTTC. J is TRBJ2-1 and V is TRBV27; 12 bases align to TRBD2. This CDR3 has 20 residues. Germline V CDR1 and CDR2: MNHEY, SMNVEV (reference sequence). The ends lost 6 bases at V and 0 bases at J; junction bases unmatched: 15.

This clonotype was observed a few times. The J gene is TRBJ2-1, the V gene TRBV24-1, with D possibly being TRBD1 or TRBD2 (5 bases each). Trimming pared 5 bases from V and 4 bases from J, leaving 11 bases between. Germline CDR1 and CDR2: KGHDR and SFDVKD. This CDR3 spans 14 amino acids. CDR3 sequence: CATSGGDRYNEQFF. The CDR3 nucleotides are TGTGCCACCAGTGGTGGGGACCGATACAATGAGCAGTTCTTC.

This clonotype occurred many times. CDR3 nucleotide sequence: TGTGCCAGCAGCCTAGCAGCGGGCCAGGGGTACGAGCAGTACTTC. It codes for CASSLAAGQGYEQYF. V gene TRBV7-3 combines with J gene TRBJ2-7; the D call may be TRBD1 or TRBD2 (6 bases each). Germline V gene lookup returns CDR1 SGHTA and CDR2 FQGTGA. The CDR3 has 15 residues. The V gene lost 5 bases and the J gene lost 4 bases, with 18 bases spanning the gap.

The rearrangement joins TRBV20-1 to TRBJ2-3, with 11 nucleotides matching TRBD2. V dropped 6 bases and J dropped 2; count of bases not matched to a gene: 7. This CDR3 has 15 residues. Germline V gene sequence: CDR1 DFQATT, CDR2 SNEGSKA (reference sequence). CDR3 nucleotide sequence: TGCAGTGCACCGAAGGGACTAGCGGACACAGATACGCAGTATTTT. Protein product: CSAPKGLADTDTQYF.

This clonotype was seen a few times. This sequence joins TRBV7-9 and TRBJ2-5; 8 nucleotides align to TRBD1. The germline gives CDR1 SEHNR, CDR2 FQNEAQ (reference sequence). V was clipped by 4 bases and J by 4 bases; unmatched bases: 8. CDR3 length: 15 residues. The CDR3, as DNA: TGTGCCAGCAGCTCAACAGGGGGAGGTGGAGAGACCCAGTACTTC. Its translation is CASSSTGGGGETQYF.

With respect to this clonotype: This may be a read error, as it is one base from a much larger clone. This CDR3 is missing its conserved last phenylalanine or tryptophan, likely due to a read error. The chain joins TRBV6-8 to TRBJ2-1; a possible D gene is TRBD2 (5 bases). Between the trimmed V and J ends, which lost 6 bases and 8 bases, there was a span of 11 bases. CDR3 length: 12 amino acids. The germline V gene encodes CDR1 MNHGY and CDR2 SAAAGT. The CDR3 loop is CASRGDIYEQFV. The CDR3 DNA follows: TGTGCCAGCAGGGGAGACATCTATGAGCAGTTCGTC.

This chain joins TRBV10-3 and TRBJ1-1; a possible D gene is TRBD1 (6 bases). V shed 5 bases and J shed 0 bases, with 10 bases lying between them. CDR3 length equals 14 residues. Germline V gives CDR1 ENHRY, CDR2 SYGVKD. The CDR3 protein is CAISPGQMNTEAFF. CDR3 DNA: TGTGCCATCAGTCCCGGACAGATGAACACTGAAGCTTTCTTT.

The table lists this clonotype with many counts. The V call is TRBV4-2, the J call TRBJ1-1; D is unresolved. CDR1 and CDR2 from the germline V gene are LGHNA and YNFKEQ. V was trimmed by 0 bases and J by 2 bases, leaving 10 bases between them. This CDR3 region has 15 residues. CDR3 sequence reads: CASSQEGDVNTEAFF. The DNA for the CDR3 is TGTGCCAGCAGCCAAGAGGGCGATGTTAACACTGAAGCTTTCTTT.

Ten or more counts support this clonotype. CDR3 nucleotide sequence: TGTGCCAGCAGCTACTTAACATTGGGCTACACCTTC. This gives the protein CASSYLTLGYTF. The chain couples TRBV7-2 to TRBJ1-2, with unresolved D. Trimming removed 4 bases from V and 8 bases from J, with 11 bases in between. Germline values: CDR1 SGHTA, CDR2 FQGNSA. The CDR3 consists of 12 residues.

The genes are TRBV12-3 or TRBV12-4 and TRBJ1-1, with TRBD1 as a possible D gene (5 bases). V was cut by 2 bases and J by 1 base, with 11 bases left in between. The CDR3 is 15 amino acids. CDR3 in amino acids: CASSLLGAGNTEAFF. The CDR3 DNA is TGTGCCAGCAGTTTACTCGGGGCTGGGAACACTGAAGCTTTCTTT.

The chain has TRBV18 and TRBJ1-3; D gene unclear. This CDR3 region has 16 residues. Germline assignment: CDR1 KGHSH and CDR2 LQKENI. V was pared by 3 bases and J by 2 bases, with 14 bases between. CDR3 protein: CASSPPSGVTGNTIYF. The CDR3 DNA reads as TGTGCCAGCTCACCTCCCAGTGGGGTAACTGGAAACACCATATATTTT.

V and J are TRBV25-1 and TRBJ1-6, with D tentatively TRBD1 (6 bases). Trimming pared 3 bases from V and 9 bases from J, leaving 12 bases between. Germline V gene data show CDR1 as MGHDK and CDR2 as SYGVNS. The length of the CDR3 is 14 residues. CDR3 DNA sequence: TGTGCCAGCAGTGAGGCAGGGGCAAGTTCACCCCTCCACTTT. Protein: CASSEAGASSPLHF.

V and J are TRBV27 and TRBJ1-4, with D perhaps TRBD1 (5 bases). The CDR3 totals 14 residues. The V end lost 3 bases, the J end lost 4 bases, and 9 bases lay between the germline ends. The germline gives CDR1 MNHEY, CDR2 SMNVEV (reference sequence). CDR3 region: CASSFGQFNEKLFF. In nucleotides, the CDR3 is TGTGCCAGCAGTTTCGGACAATTTAATGAAAAACTGTTTTTT.

This chain joins TRBV20-1 and TRBJ2-5, with D hard to call. CDR3 length equals 12 residues. Germline V gene sequence: CDR1 DFQATT, CDR2 SNEGSKA (reference sequence). V gave up 3 bases and J gave up 5 bases, with 10 bases separating them. The DNA of the CDR3 is TGCAGTGCTAGGCCCCGACGGGAGACCCAGTACTTC. Translated, it gives CSARPRRETQYF.

This clonotype came up many times. This sequence joins TRBV28 and TRBJ2-1, with D possibly being TRBD2 (5 bases). Germline CDR1 and CDR2: MDHEN and SYDVKM. The CDR3 is 12 residues long. Trimming cost V 5 bases and J 6 bases, with 8 bases left between them. The CDR3 DNA reads as TGTGCCAGCAGTACCACTAGCAATGAGCAGTTCTTC. Protein: CASSTTSNEQFF.

The gene calls are TRBV5-5 and TRBJ1-1, with D uncertain. V was clipped by 2 bases and J by 5 bases, with 7 bases between them. The CDR3 covers 12 residues. Germline loops: CDR1 SGHKS, CDR2 YYEKEE (reference sequence). The CDR3 nucleotides read TGTGCCAGCAGCTTCTCAGAGACTGAAGCTTTCTTT. Its translation is CASSFSETEAFF.

The rearrangement links TRBV6-1 to TRBJ2-2; 9 bases agree with TRBD1. The CDR3 runs to 13 residues. CDR1 is MNHNS, CDR2 SASEGT, per germline. Trimming took 8 bases from V and 3 from J; bases not matched to a gene: 1. CDR3 sequence: CASDRGDTGELFF. The CDR3, as DNA: TGTGCCAGCGACAGGGGGGACACCGGGGAGCTGTTTTTT.

This clonotype was observed at least ten times. The rearrangement uses TRBV27 and TRBJ1-6; D is possibly TRBD1 (6 bases). CDR1 MNHEY and CDR2 SMNVEV come from the germline V gene (reference sequence). The ends were cut back, 6 bases at V and 9 bases at J, with 15 bases in the middle. This CDR3 has 14 residues. CDR3 sequence reads: CASRWAQDSSPLHF. The CDR3 DNA is TGTGCCAGCAGATGGGCTCAGGACAGTTCACCCCTCCACTTT.